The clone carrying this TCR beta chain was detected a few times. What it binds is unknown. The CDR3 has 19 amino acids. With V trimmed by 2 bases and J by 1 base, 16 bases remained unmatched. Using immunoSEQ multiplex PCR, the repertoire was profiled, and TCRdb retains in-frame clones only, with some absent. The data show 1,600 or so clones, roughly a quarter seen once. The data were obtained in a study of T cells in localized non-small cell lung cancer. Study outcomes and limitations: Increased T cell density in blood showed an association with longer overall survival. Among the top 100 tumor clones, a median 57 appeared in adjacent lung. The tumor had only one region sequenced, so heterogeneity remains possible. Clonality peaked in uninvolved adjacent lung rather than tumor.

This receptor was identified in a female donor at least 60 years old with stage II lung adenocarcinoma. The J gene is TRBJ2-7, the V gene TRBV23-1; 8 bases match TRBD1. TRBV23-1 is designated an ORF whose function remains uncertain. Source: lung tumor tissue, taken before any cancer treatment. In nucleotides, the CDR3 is TGCGCCAGCAGTCAAATCCGGGACAGGTCGCAGACCCGATCCTACGAGCAGTACTTC. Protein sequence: CASSQIRDRSQTRSYEQYF.